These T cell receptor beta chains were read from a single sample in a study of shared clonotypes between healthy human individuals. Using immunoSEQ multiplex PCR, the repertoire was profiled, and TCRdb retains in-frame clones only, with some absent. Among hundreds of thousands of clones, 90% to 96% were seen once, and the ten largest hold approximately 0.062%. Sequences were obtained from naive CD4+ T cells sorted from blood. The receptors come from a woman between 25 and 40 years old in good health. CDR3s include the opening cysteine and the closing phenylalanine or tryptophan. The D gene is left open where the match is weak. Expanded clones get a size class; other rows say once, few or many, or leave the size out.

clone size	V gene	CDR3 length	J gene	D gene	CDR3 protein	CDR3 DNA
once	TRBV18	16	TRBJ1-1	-	CASSLDSLNMNTEAFF	TGTGCCAGCTCACTAGACAGCCTCAACATGAACACTGAAGCTTTCTTT
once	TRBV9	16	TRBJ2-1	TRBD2	CASSALSGNGLNEQFF	TGTGCCAGCAGCGCCCTTAGCGGGAACGGTTTAAATGAGCAGTTCTTC
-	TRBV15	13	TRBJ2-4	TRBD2	CATSRGPSGALYF	TGTGCCACCAGCAGAGGTCCCAGCGGGGCCTTGTACTTC
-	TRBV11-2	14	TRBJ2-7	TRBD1	CASSLRQGYYEQYF	TGTGCCAGCAGCTTGAGACAGGGTTACTACGAGCAGTACTTC
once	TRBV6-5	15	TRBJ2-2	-	CASSLRRVGSGELFF	TGTGCCAGCAGTTTAAGAAGGGTGGGATCCGGGGAGCTGTTTTTT
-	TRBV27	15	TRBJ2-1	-	CASSLPGLEINEQFF	TGTGCCAGCAGTCTACCGGGACTGGAAATCAATGAGCAGTTCTTC
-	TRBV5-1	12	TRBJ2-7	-	CASSETDYEQYF	TGCGCCAGCAGCGAGACTGATTACGAGCAGTACTTC
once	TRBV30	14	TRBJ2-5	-	CAWSTGAAQETQYF	TGTGCCTGGAGTACCGGGGCCGCGCAAGAGACCCAGTACTTC
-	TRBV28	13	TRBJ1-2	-	CASSSSFGGGYTF	TGTGCCAGCAGTTCCTCTTTCGGGGGAGGCTACACCTTC
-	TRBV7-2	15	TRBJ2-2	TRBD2	CATPRGGRYTGELFF	TGTGCCACGCCACGGGGCGGGAGGTACACCGGGGAGCTGTTTTTT
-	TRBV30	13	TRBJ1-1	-	CAWSAGVDTEAFF	TGTGCCTGGAGCGCCGGAGTGGACACTGAAGCTTTCTTT
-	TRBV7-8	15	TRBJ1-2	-	CASSLLRNNGEGYTF	TGTGCCAGCAGCTTACTAAGGAACAATGGAGAGGGCTACACCTTC
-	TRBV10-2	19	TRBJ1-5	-	CASSDQTARDRYSNQPQHF	TGCGCCAGCAGTGACCAGACGGCTCGAGACAGGTATAGCAATCAGCCCCAGCATTTT
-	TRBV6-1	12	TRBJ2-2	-	CARGGGTGELFF	TGTGCCAGGGGAGGTGGCACCGGGGAGCTGTTTTTT
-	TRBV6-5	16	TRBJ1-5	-	CASSYSGTVKDQPQHF	TGTGCCAGCAGTTACAGTGGGACCGTAAAAGATCAGCCCCAGCATTTT
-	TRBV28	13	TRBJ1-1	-	CASRTADYTEAFF	TGTGCCAGCAGGACAGCTGATTACACTGAAGCTTTCTTT
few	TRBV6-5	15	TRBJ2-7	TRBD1	CASSPDRGVFDEQYF	TGTGCCAGCAGCCCGGACAGGGGCGTGTTCGACGAGCAGTACTTC
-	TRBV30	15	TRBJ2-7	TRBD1	CAWSTRQGRGYEQYF	TGTGCCTGGAGTACTCGACAGGGAAGGGGATACGAGCAGTACTTC
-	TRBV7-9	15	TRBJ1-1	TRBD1	CASSNIGQENTEAFF	TGTGCCAGCAGCAACATCGGACAGGAGAACACTGAAGCTTTCTTT
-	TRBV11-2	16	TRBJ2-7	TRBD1	CASRRWGQPSYYEQYF	TGTGCCAGCAGGCGGTGGGGACAGCCGAGCTATTACGAGCAGTACTTC
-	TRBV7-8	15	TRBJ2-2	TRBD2	CASSKPSGIFGELFF	TGTGCCAGCAGCAAACCTAGCGGGATCTTCGGGGAGCTGTTTTTT
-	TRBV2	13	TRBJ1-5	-	CASSVFSNQPQHF	TGTGCCAGCAGTGTGTTTAGCAATCAGCCCCAGCATTTT
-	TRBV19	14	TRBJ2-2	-	CASSIEDSTGELFF	TGTGCCAGTAGTATAGAAGACAGCACCGGGGAGCTGTTTTTT
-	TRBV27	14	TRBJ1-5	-	CASSLFGGPQPQHF	TGTGCCAGCAGTTTATTCGGGGGGCCTCAGCCCCAGCATTTT
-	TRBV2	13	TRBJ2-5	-	CASRIHREETQYF	TGTGCCAGCAGAATCCACAGGGAAGAGACCCAGTACTTC
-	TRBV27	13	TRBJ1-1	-	CASRGPRGTEAFF	TGTGCCAGCCGGGGGCCGAGGGGTACTGAAGCTTTCTTT
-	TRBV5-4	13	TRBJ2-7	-	CASSLNPSYEQYF	TGTGCCAGCAGCTTGAACCCCTCCTACGAGCAGTACTTC
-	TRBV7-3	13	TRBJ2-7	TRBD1	CASSTGQGYEQYF	TGTGCCAGCAGCACCGGACAGGGCTACGAGCAGTACTTC
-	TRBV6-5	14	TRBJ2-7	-	CASSTDKLSYEQYF	TGTGCCAGCAGTACCGACAAGTTGTCCTACGAGCAGTACTTC
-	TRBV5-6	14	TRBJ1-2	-	CASSLERRPLGYTF	TGTGCCAGCAGCTTGGAACGCAGGCCTCTTGGCTACACCTTC
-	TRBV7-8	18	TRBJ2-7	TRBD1	CASSLALRGRRDPYEQYF	TGTGCCAGCAGCTTAGCTCTCAGGGGGCGAAGGGATCCCTACGAGCAGTACTTC
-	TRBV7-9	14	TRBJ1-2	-	CASSFGGPNLSYTF	TGTGCCAGCAGCTTCGGGGGACCCAACCTCAGCTACACCTTC
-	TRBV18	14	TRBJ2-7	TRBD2	CASSPTSPVYEQYF	TGTGCCAGCTCACCGACTAGCCCCGTCTACGAGCAGTACTTC
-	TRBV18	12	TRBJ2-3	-	CASSQDVDTQYF	TGTGCCAGCTCACAGGACGTGGATACGCAGTATTTT
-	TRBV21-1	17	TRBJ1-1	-	CASSKGGLSRMNTEAFF	TGTGCCAGCAGCAAAGGCGGGCTAAGCAGAATGAACACTGAAGCTTTCTTT
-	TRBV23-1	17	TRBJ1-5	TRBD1	CASSHSSETGSNQPQHF	TGCGCCAGCAGTCACTCCTCCGAGACAGGGAGCAATCAGCCCCAGCATTTT
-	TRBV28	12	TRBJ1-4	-	CASTTSEEKLFF	TGTGCCAGCACGACGTCCGAGGAAAAACTGTTTTTT
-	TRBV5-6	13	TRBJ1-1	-	CASSLGQYTEAFF	TGTGCCAGCAGCTTGGGTCAGTACACTGAAGCTTTCTTT
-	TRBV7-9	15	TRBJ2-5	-	CASSRGTATQETQYF	TGTGCCAGCAGCCGCGGGACAGCCACTCAAGAGACCCAGTACTTC
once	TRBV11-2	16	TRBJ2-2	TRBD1	CASSFRTGALTGELFF	TGTGCCAGCAGCTTCCGGACAGGGGCGCTGACCGGGGAGCTGTTTTTT
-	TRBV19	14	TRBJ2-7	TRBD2	CASSIRGDRDEQYF	TGTGCCAGTAGTATACGGGGGGACCGGGACGAGCAGTACTTC
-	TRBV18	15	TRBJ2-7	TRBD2	CASSLLAGNSYEQYF	TGTGCCAGCTCCCTACTAGCGGGAAACTCCTACGAGCAGTACTTC
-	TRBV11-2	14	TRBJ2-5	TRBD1	CASSPGQGVETQYF	TGTGCCAGCAGCCCAGGACAGGGTGTTGAGACCCAGTACTTC
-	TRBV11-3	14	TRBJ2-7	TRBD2	CATLVAGGAYEQYF	TGTGCCACCCTCGTAGCGGGAGGGGCCTACGAGCAGTACTTC
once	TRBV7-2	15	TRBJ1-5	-	CASSLGSQGTQPQHF	TGTGCCAGCAGCTTAGGATCGCAGGGAACTCAGCCCCAGCATTTT
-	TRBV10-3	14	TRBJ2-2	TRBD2	CAIRSGENTGELFF	TGTGCCATCAGGAGCGGGGAGAACACCGGGGAGCTGTTTTTT
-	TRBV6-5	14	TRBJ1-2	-	CASSKGQGSYGYTF	TGTGCCAGCAGCAAAGGTCAGGGTAGCTATGGCTACACCTTC
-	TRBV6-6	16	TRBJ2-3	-	CASSSLGGAARGTQYF	TGTGCCAGCAGTTCCCTTGGGGGAGCGGCCCGGGGTACGCAGTATTTT